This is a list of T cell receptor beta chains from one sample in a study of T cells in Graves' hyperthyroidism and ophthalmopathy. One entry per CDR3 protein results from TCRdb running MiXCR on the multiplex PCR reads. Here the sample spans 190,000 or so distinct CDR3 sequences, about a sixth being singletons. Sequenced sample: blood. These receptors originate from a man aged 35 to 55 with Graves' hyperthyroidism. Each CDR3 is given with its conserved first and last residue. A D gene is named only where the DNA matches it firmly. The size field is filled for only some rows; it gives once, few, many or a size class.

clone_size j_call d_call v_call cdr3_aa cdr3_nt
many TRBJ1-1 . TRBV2 CATTGPRPTEAFF TGTGCCACCACCGGGCCCAGACCAACTGAAGCTTTCTTT
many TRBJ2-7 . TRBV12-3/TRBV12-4 CASSLIGSEQYF TGTGCCAGCAGTTTAATCGGGAGCGAGCAGTACTTC
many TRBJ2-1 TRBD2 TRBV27 CASSSLSGGSYNEQFF TGTGCCAGCAGTTCCCTGAGCGGGGGCTCCTACAATGAGCAGTTCTTC
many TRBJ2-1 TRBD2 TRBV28 CASSSFTSGKTSSYNEQFF TGTGCCAGCAGTTCTTTTACTAGCGGGAAAACGAGCTCCTACAATGAGCAGTTCTTC
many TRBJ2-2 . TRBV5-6 CASSLGGSGWHTGELFF TGTGCCAGCAGCTTGGGGGGATCCGGGTGGCACACCGGGGAGCTGTTTTTT
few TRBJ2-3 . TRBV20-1 CSARDQGFTDTQYF TGCAGTGCTAGAGATCAGGGGTTCACAGATACGCAGTATTTT
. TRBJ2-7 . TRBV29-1 CSAHTGGTYEQYF TGCAGCGCTCACACTGGGGGAACCTACGAGCAGTACTTC
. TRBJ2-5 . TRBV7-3 CASSLEFRQETQYF TGTGCCAGCAGCTTAGAATTCAGACAAGAGACCCAGTACTTC
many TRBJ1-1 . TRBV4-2 CASSHQTGEAFF TGTGCCAGCAGCCACCAGACAGGAGAAGCTTTCTTT
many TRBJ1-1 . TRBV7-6 CASSADRSPNTEAFF TGTGCCAGCAGCGCAGACAGGAGCCCTAACACTGAAGCTTTCTTT
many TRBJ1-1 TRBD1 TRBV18 CASSQGQGGTEAFF TGTGCCAGCTCGCAGGGACAGGGTGGGACTGAAGCTTTCTTT